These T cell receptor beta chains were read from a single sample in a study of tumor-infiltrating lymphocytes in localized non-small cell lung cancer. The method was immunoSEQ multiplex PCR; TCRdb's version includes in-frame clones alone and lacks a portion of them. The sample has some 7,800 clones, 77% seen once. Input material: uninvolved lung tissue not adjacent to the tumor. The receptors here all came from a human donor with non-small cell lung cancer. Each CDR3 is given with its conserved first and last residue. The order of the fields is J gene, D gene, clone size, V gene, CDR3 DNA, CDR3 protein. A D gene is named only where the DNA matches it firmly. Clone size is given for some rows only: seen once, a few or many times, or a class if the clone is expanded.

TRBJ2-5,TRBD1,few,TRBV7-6,TGTGCCAGCAGCTTACAGGGGGCAGAGGAGACCCAGTACTTC,CASSLQGAEETQYF
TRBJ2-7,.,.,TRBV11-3,TGTGCCAGCAGCCCTCGGCTCGGGGAAAACGAGCAGTACTTC,CASSPRLGENEQYF
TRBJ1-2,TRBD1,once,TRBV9,TGTGCCAGCACCGCTTCACTACAGGGGTACTACACCTTC,CASTASLQGYYTF
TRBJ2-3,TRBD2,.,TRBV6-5,TGTGCCAGCAGTTACGAAAACGGGGGGGCGGATACGCAGTATTTT,CASSYENGGADTQYF
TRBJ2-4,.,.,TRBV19,TGTGCCAGTCATCGGACAGATATAGCCAAAAACATTCAGTACTTC,CASHRTDIAKNIQYF
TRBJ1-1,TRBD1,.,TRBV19,TGTGCCAGTAGGAGGGACAGGGGTTCGAACACTGAAGCTTTCTTT,CASRRDRGSNTEAFF
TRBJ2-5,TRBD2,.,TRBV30,TGTGCCTGGAGTGTTATCTCTAGCGGGTGGGCAGAGACCCAGTACTTC,CAWSVISSGWAETQYF
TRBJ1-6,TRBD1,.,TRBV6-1,TGTGCCAGCGCTCCCTCCGGGACAGTTTCACCCCTCCACTTT,CASAPSGTVSPLHF
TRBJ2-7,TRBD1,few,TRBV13,TGTGCCAGCAGCTGGGACAGAACCGAGCAGTACTTC,CASSWDRTEQYF
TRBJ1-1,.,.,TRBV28,TGTGCCAGCAGTCTCGACAGTAGGCTCACTGAAGCTTTCTTT,CASSLDSRLTEAFF
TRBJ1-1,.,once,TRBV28,TGTGCCAGCCGGACGAACACTGAAGCTTTCTTT,CASRTNTEAFF
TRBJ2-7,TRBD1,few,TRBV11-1,TGTGCCAGCAGCTTTGAGACAGGGCGCCTATCGGGCGAGCAGTACTTC,CASSFETGRLSGEQYF
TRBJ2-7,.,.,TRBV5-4,TGTGCCAGCAGCCCGGGAAGCGGTAGCTCCTACGAGCAGTACTTC,CASSPGSGSSYEQYF
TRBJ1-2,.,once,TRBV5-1,TGCGCCAGCAGCTTGGTCCCCGGGGGGGACTATGGCTACACCTTC,CASSLVPGGDYGYTF
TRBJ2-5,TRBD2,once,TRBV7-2,TGTGCCAGCAGCCCCCCGGGACTAGCGGGTCAAGAGACCCAGTACTTC,CASSPPGLAGQETQYF
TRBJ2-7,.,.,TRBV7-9,TGTGCCAGCAGTTCCGACAGTCTACTTTACGAGCAGTACTTC,CASSSDSLLYEQYF
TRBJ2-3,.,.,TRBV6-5,TGTGCCAAAAGAACAGATACGCAGTATTTT,CAKRTDTQYF
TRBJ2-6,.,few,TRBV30,TGTGCCTGGAAACCCGGGACCGGGGCCAACGTCCTGACTTTC,CAWKPGTGANVLTF
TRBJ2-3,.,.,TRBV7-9,TGTGCCAGCAGCTTAGCGCTAACGGGCACAGATACGCAGTATTTT,CASSLALTGTDTQYF
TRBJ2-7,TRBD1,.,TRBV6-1,TGTGCCACACCGGGACAGGGGGTCCACGAGCAGTACTTC,CATPGQGVHEQYF
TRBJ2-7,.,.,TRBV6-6,TGTGCCAGCAGTTACTCGAGTTCGGGACTCTACGAGCAGTACTTC,CASSYSSSGLYEQYF
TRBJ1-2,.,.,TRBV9,TGTGCCAGCAGCGTAGATGTGGTGGGCTATGGCTACACCTTC,CASSVDVVGYGYTF
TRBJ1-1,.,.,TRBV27,TGTGCCAGCAGTGCAGTCGGGCCGGACACTGAAGCTTTCTTT,CASSAVGPDTEAFF
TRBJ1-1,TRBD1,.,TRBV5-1,TGCGCCAGCAGCCGCGGACAGGGGCTGATGAACACTGAAGCTTTCTTT,CASSRGQGLMNTEAFF
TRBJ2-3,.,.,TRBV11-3,TGTGCCAGCAGCTTCCATACAGATACGCAGTATTTT,CASSFHTDTQYF
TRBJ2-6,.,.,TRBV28,TGTGCCAGCAGTTTATGGGACAGCTCTGGGGCCAACGTCCTGACTTTC,CASSLWDSSGANVLTF
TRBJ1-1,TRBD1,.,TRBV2,TGTGCCAGCAGTGGTTCTCGGACAGGGAAGAACACTGAAGCTTTCTTT,CASSGSRTGKNTEAFF
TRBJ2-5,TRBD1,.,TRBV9,TGTGCCAGCAACACCCCGGGACAGGGCTTTAGGGAGACCCAGTACTTC,CASNTPGQGFRETQYF